The 7 T cell receptor beta chains listed next were all sequenced from one sample in a study of molecular identifiers for immune sequencing clone quantification. One entry per CDR3 protein, called by TCRdb with MiXCR from the PCR reads. The repertoire consists of roughly 90,000 distinct CDR3 sequences, with around 20% occurring once and the leading ten covering 0.85%. The sequenced material came from naive CD8+ T cells from blood, with Jurkat cell RNA spiked in. Described subset: FACS-sorted CD8+CD4-CCR7+CD45RA+ naive T cells. The source is a human donor in good health. Some libraries in this study had Jurkat cell RNA spiked in.

There are a few counts of this clonotype. The chain carries TRBV19 and TRBJ1-6; D call uncertain. Looked up from germline, CDR1 is LNHDA and CDR2 is SQIVND (reference sequence). The CDR3 has 12 amino acids. Trimming cost V 5 bases and J 9 bases, with 8 bases left between them. The CDR3 loop is CASSRPGSPLHF. As DNA, the CDR3 is TGTGCCAGTAGTCGACCGGGTTCACCCCTCCACTTT.

In this sample, this clonotype turned up a few times. This chain connects TRBV6-5 to TRBJ2-1, with TRBD2 matching over 8 bases. Germline lookup yields CDR1 MNHEY and CDR2 SVGAGI. V dropped 6 bases and J dropped 4; count of bases not matched to a gene: 11. The CDR3 totals 16 residues. DNA for the CDR3: TGTGCCAGCAGAATAAATAGCGGGGCCGATTACAATGAGCAGTTCTTC. This sequence encodes CASRINSGADYNEQFF.

At least ten counts were recorded for this clonotype. This chain uses TRBV14 with TRBJ2-1; TRBD1 matches 9 bases. The CDR3 extends over 18 amino acids. CDR1 is SGHDN, CDR2 FVKESK, per germline. V was pared by 0 bases and J by 10 bases, with 16 bases of the junction left unmatched. The CDR3 nucleotides read TGTGCCAGCAGCCAAGAACAGGGGGCGCGTCATGGGAAGATAGAGCAGTTCTTC. Its protein is CASSQEQGARHGKIEQFF.

This clonotype was observed many times. V is TRBV5-4 and J is TRBJ1-6; no firm D call. The CDR3 runs 15 residues. V was cut by 0 bases and J by 5 bases, with 9 bases left in between. CDR1 and CDR2 (germline): SGHNT, YYREEE (reference sequence). The CDR3 DNA follows: TGTGCCAGCAGCTTGGTAGCGCCGGATAATTCACCCCTCCACTTT. Amino acid sequence: CASSLVAPDNSPLHF. Full variable domain (outside the CDR3, taken from reference TRBV5-4 and TRBJ1-6): ETGVTQSPTHLIKTRGQQVTLRCSSQSGHNTVSWYQQALGQGPQFIFQYYREEENGRGNFPPRFSGLQFPNYSSELNVNALELDDSALYLCASSLVAPDNSPLHFGNGTRLTVT.

Points on this clonotype: A single base separates this from a much larger clone, so it may be a read error. The V gene is TRBV24-1, the J gene TRBJ2-7; D remains unclear. V lost 8 bases to trimming and J lost 0 bases, with 13 bases between them. This CDR3 has 14 amino acids. Per the germline V gene, CDR1 is KGHDR and CDR2 is SFDVKD. The CDR3, as DNA: TGTGCCACCAATCCAGCGACCAACTCCTACGAGCAGTACTTC. Its translation is CATNPATNSYEQYF.

This clonotype appeared many times. V usage is TRBV27 and J usage is TRBJ2-7, with 8 positions matching TRBD2. The CDR3 loop spans 14 amino acids. Germline V gene data show CDR1 as MNHEY and CDR2 as SMNVEV (reference sequence). V shed 5 bases and J 6 bases; nucleotides not matched to a gene: 9. The CDR3 DNA reads as TGTGCCAGCAGTACGGGGACTAGTCAGTCCGAGCAGTACTTC. This codes for CASSTGTSQSEQYF.

This clonotype was found many times. V usage is TRBV12-3 or TRBV12-4 and J usage is TRBJ1-1; TRBD1 matches at 8 bases. V was clipped by 6 bases and J by 7 bases; unmatched bases: 7. The CDR3 loop spans 13 amino acids. The CDR3 here is CASSPGQGVEAFF. Here the CDR3 DNA reads TGTGCCAGCAGCCCCGGACAGGGCGTTGAAGCTTTCTTT.